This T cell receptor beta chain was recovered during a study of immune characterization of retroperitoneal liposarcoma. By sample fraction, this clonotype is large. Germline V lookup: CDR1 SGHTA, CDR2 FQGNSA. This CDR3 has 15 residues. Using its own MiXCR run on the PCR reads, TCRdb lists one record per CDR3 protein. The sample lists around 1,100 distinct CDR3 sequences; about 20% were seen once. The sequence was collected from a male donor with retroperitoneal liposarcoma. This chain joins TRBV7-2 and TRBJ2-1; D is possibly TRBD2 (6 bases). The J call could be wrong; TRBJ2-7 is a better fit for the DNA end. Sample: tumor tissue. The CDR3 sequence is CASSPRGKGADEQYF. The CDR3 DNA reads TGTGCCAGCAGCCCCCGCGGGAAGGGCGCCGACGAGCAGTACTTC.